This entry lists 11 T cell receptor beta chains sequenced from one sample in a study of vaccination and CD4 T cells after COVID-19. No antigen has been identified for these receptors. As to treatment: approximately 11-day PBMC culture with coronavirus spike peptide pools or control peptides (ViraFEST assay). Once obtained from cultured CD4+ T cells, the DNA was sequenced using the Oncomine TCR Beta short-read assay. MiXCR, run by TCRdb on the PCR reads, gives a single entry per CDR3 protein. The sample has 7,000 to 10,000 distinct CDR3 sequences; under 80% are singletons. The sequenced sample was CD4+ T cells from blood, cultured in vitro. The receptors were sampled from a human donor who had recovered from COVID-19.

The chain is built from TRBV6-1 and TRBJ1-2; possibly TRBD1 for D (5 bases). Germline V gives CDR1 MNHNS, CDR2 SASEGT. V was cut by 6 bases and J by 0 bases, with 11 bases left in between. CDR3 size: 14 residues. CDR3 in DNA: TGTGCCAGCAGCCTTACAGGAGCTAACTATGGCTACACCTTC. This sequence encodes CASSLTGANYGYTF.

This clonotype has a handful of counts. J is TRBJ1-5 and V is TRBV19, with D hard to call. The CDR3 consists of 14 residues. V was shortened by 3 bases and J by 3 bases, with 9 bases between the two germline ends. Germline V gene data show CDR1 as LNHDA and CDR2 as SQIVND (reference sequence). Here the CDR3 reads CASSIIGNNQPQHF. The CDR3, as DNA: TGTGCCAGTAGTATTATAGGAAACAATCAGCCCCAGCATTTT.

This clonotype was seen only a few times. Written as DNA, the CDR3 is TGTGCCAGCAGTTTAGTGCTGGGGGCGAACACCGGGGAGCTGTTTTTT. Amino acids: CASSLVLGANTGELFF. J is TRBJ2-2 and V is TRBV27; tentatively, D is TRBD1 or TRBD2 (5 bases each). The germline CDR1 and CDR2 sequences are MNHEY and SMNVEV (reference sequence). This CDR3 has 16 residues. Trimming pared 2 bases from V and 0 bases from J, leaving 10 bases between.

This clonotype was seen more than once but under ten times. The J gene is TRBJ2-2, the V gene TRBV19; the D gene is possibly TRBD1 (6 bases). From germline, CDR1 is LNHDA and CDR2 SQIVND (reference sequence). The CDR3 has 13 amino acids. Trimming pared 7 bases from V and 3 bases from J, leaving 9 bases between. The CDR3 nucleotides read TGTGCCAGTAATCAGGGGTACACCGGGGAGCTGTTTTTT. Its translation: CASNQGYTGELFF.

The J gene is TRBJ1-2, the V gene TRBV11-2, with TRBD1 matching 9 bases. CDR1 and CDR2 (germline): SGHAT, FQNNGV. Trimming at V came to 6 bases and at J to 5 bases, leaving 16 bases not matched to a gene. The CDR3 has 17 residues. As DNA, the CDR3 is TGTGCCAGCAGGTCATTCCGACGACAGGGGGAGGGGTATGGCTACACCTTC. Protein sequence: CASRSFRRQGEGYGYTF.

The chain joins TRBV20-1 to TRBJ2-2; D assignment may be TRBD1 or TRBD2 (7 bases each). Trimming removed 2 bases at V and 4 bases at J, with 14 bases between. Germline V lookup: CDR1 DFQATT, CDR2 SNEGSKA (reference sequence). The CDR3 is 15 amino acids. The CDR3 reads CSARQGGAFTGELFF. CDR3 nucleotides: TGCAGTGCTAGACAGGGGGGGGCATTCACCGGGGAGCTGTTTTTT.

This chain links TRBV24-1 with TRBJ1-1, with D uncertain. The germline gives CDR1 KGHDR, CDR2 SFDVKD. The CDR3 loop spans 13 amino acids. Trimming took 9 bases from V and 0 from J, leaving 10 bases between them. The CDR3 sequence is CATQRNLNTEAFF. The CDR3 nucleotides are TGTGCCACCCAGCGGAATTTGAACACTGAAGCTTTCTTT.

This clonotype is a singleton in its sample. V and J are TRBV5-5 and TRBJ2-2; TRBD1 matches at 10 bases. This CDR3 contains 16 residues. V shed 2 bases, J shed 2 bases, and the junction held 3 bases outside the gene matches. CDR1 is SGHKS, CDR2 YYEKEE, per germline (reference sequence). The CDR3 DNA is TGTGCCAGCAGCTTCGGGACAGGGGTAAACACCGGGGAGCTGTTTTTT. This encodes CASSFGTGVNTGELFF. The full variable domain, in which reference TRBV5-5 and TRBJ2-2 provide the parts outside the CDR3, is DAGVTQSPTHLIKTRGQQVTLRCSPISGHKSVSWYQQVLGQGPQFIFQYYEKEERGRGNFPDRFSARQFPNYSSELNVNALLLGDSALYLCASSFGTGVNTGELFFGEGSRLTVL.

This clonotype was seen once. The chain combines TRBV11-2 with TRBJ1-6, with D perhaps matching TRBD1 (5 bases). Trimming cost V 5 bases and J 11 bases, with 16 bases left between them. Germline CDR1 SGHAT, CDR2 FQNNGV. CDR3 length equals 14 residues. The DNA of the CDR3 is TGTGCCAGCAGCCCATCGGGGGGAATTACACCCCTCCACTTT. As protein: CASSPSGGITPLHF.

This chain joins TRBV7-2 and TRBJ2-5; 10 nucleotides line up with TRBD1. With V trimmed by 3 bases and J by 2 bases, 9 bases remained unmatched. The CDR3 has 17 amino acids. Germline CDR1 reads SGHTA; CDR2 reads FQGNSA. The DNA for the CDR3 is TGTGCCAGCAGCTTTCTAACCGGGACAGGGGAACAAGAGACCCAGTACTTC. Translated, it gives CASSFLTGTGEQETQYF.

The V call is TRBV20-1, the J call TRBJ2-3; D unclear. V lost 2 bases, J lost 1 base, and 19 bases lay in between. The germline V gene encodes CDR1 DFQATT and CDR2 SNEGSKA (reference sequence). CDR3 size: 17 residues. CDR3 nucleotide sequence: TGCAGTGCTAGACGGAGTCTCGGGCTGGGCGGCACAGATACGCAGTATTTT. Protein product: CSARRSLGLGGTDTQYF.